The 18 T cell receptor beta chains in this list originate from one sample, sequenced in a study of CD8 T cells in Susac syndrome. Roughly 0.5 to 1 ug RNA was reverse transcribed with random hexamers. Via MiXCR, TCRdb re-called the immunoSEQ multiplex PCR reads, giving one row per CDR3 protein. The table lists 250,000 to 300,000 distinct CDR3 sequences, almost 85% of them singletons. Sequencing was done on a sample of CD8+ T cells from PBMCs. These receptor sequences come from a human donor with multiple sclerosis.

The genes are TRBV5-6 and TRBJ1-6; TRBD1 is a possible D gene (5 bases). Trimming shortened V by 4 bases and J by 0 bases, and 11 bases separated the two germline ends. Germline assignment: CDR1 SGHDT and CDR2 YYEEEE. CDR3 length equals 16 residues. The CDR3 loop is CASSPGTSSYNSPLHF. The CDR3 DNA follows: TGTGCCAGCAGCCCTGGGACGAGCTCCTATAATTCACCCCTCCACTTT. Together with reference TRBV5-6 and TRBJ1-6, the CDR3 gives the full variable domain: DAGVTQSPTHLIKTRGQQVTLRCSPKSGHDTVSWYQQALGQGPQFIFQYYEEEERQRGNFPDRFSGHQFPNYSSELNVNALLLGDSALYLCASSPGTSSYNSPLHFGNGTRLTVT.

The chain employs TRBV28 and TRBJ2-5; TRBD2 is a possible D gene (7 bases). The germline V and J ends were trimmed by 3 bases and 4 bases, with 15 bases remaining between them. Germline lookup yields CDR1 MDHEN and CDR2 SYDVKM. This CDR3 comprises 15 residues. The CDR3 DNA reads TGTGCCAGCAGTTTTTTCCCAGGGGAGGGAGAGACCCAGTACTTC. Protein sequence: CASSFFPGEGETQYF.

This clonotype was seen just once. V gene TRBV28 combines with J gene TRBJ1-1; D gene ambiguous. CDR1 and CDR2 from the germline V gene are MDHEN and SYDVKM. Between the trimmed V and J ends, which lost 3 bases and 3 bases, there was a span of 14 bases. The CDR3 has 15 amino acids. This CDR3 is CASSFGRRGHTEAFF. CDR3 DNA sequence: TGTGCCAGCAGTTTCGGCCGGCGAGGTCACACTGAAGCTTTCTTT.

The table lists this clonotype with a few counts. The J gene is TRBJ1-3, the V gene TRBV6-5, with D maybe TRBD1 (6 bases). Germline V gene sequence: CDR1 MNHEY, CDR2 SVGAGI. The CDR3 sequence is 13 residues long. Trimming removed 0 bases at V and 16 bases at J, with 16 bases between. The CDR3 region is CASSYSTYKGEYF. DNA of the CDR3: TGTGCCAGCAGTTACTCGACCTATAAGGGGGAGTATTTT.

The chain is built from TRBV27 and TRBJ2-7; 7 nucleotides align to TRBD1. V shed 4 bases and J 5 bases; nucleotides not matched to a gene: 11. The V gene's germline CDR1 is MNHEY and CDR2 SMNVEV (reference sequence). The CDR3 runs to 15 residues. DNA for the CDR3: TGTGCCAGCAGTTCCTCCTCGGACAGGCCCGACGAGCAGTACTTC. Encoded protein: CASSSSSDRPDEQYF.

This clonotype showed up just a few times. The chain is built from TRBV19 and TRBJ2-4; possible D gene TRBD2, 6 bases. The germline V and J ends were trimmed by 2 bases and 1 base, with 21 bases remaining between them. Germline V gene sequence: CDR1 LNHDA, CDR2 SQIVND (reference sequence). This CDR3 region has 19 residues. CDR3 coding DNA: TGTGCCAGTAGTATATGGGGAGGCGCCGTTATCAAGGCCAAAAACATTCAGTACTTC. The encoded protein is CASSIWGGAVIKAKNIQYF.

The chain couples TRBV15 to TRBJ1-5, with 11 bases fitting TRBD1. The CDR3 consists of 15 residues. Germline V gene data show CDR1 as LNHNV and CDR2 as YYDKDF (reference sequence). Unmatched junction bases numbered 3, after V lost 4 bases and J lost 4 bases. CDR3 residues: CATSTGTGGNQPQHF. DNA of the CDR3: TGTGCCACCAGCACCGGGACAGGGGGTAATCAGCCCCAGCATTTT. The full variable domain, its missing parts supplied by reference TRBV15 and TRBJ1-5, is DAMVIQNPRYQVTQFGKPVTLSCSQTLNHNVMYWYQQKSSQAPKLLFHYYDKDFNNEADTPDNFQSRRPNTSFCFLDIRSPGLGDTAMYLCATSTGTGGNQPQHFGDGTRLSIL.

J is TRBJ2-3 and V is TRBV7-2; D remains ambiguous. The germline V gene has CDR1 SGHTA and CDR2 FQGNSA. V was cut by 5 bases and J by 2 bases, with 8 bases left in between. The CDR3 spans 13 residues. CDR3 residues: CASSPVLTDTQYF. CDR3 nucleotide sequence: TGTGCCAGCAGCCCTGTCCTCACAGATACGCAGTATTTT.

The V call is TRBV11-2, the J call TRBJ2-7; tentatively, D is TRBD1 or TRBD2 (7 bases each). CDR3 length: 15 residues. V dropped 5 bases and J dropped 6 bases, with 20 bases sitting between them. Per germline, CDR1 SGHAT and CDR2 FQNNGV. The CDR3 nucleotides read TGTGCCAGCAGCCCAGGGGGGCGGGAGCCTCGCGAGCAGTACTTC. Its translation: CASSPGGREPREQYF.

The genes are TRBV6-5 and TRBJ2-2, with 9 bases aligning to TRBD1. The V gene's germline CDR1 is MNHEY and CDR2 SVGAGI. Unmatched junction bases numbered 8, after V lost 6 bases and J lost 6 bases. The CDR3 totals 15 residues. The DNA for the CDR3 is TGTGCCAGCAGGAGGGGACAGGGAGAATCCGGGGAGCTGTTTTTT. It yields the protein CASRRGQGESGELFF.

The gene calls are TRBV19 and TRBJ2-2; D gene unclear. Germline CDR1 reads LNHDA; CDR2 reads SQIVND (reference sequence). With 3 bases removed from V and 1 base from J, the gap between germline ends came to 9 bases. This CDR3 spans 15 amino acids. The CDR3 sequence is CASSIFWENTGELFF. The CDR3 bases are TGTGCCAGTAGTATCTTTTGGGAGAACACCGGGGAGCTGTTTTTT.

The genes are TRBV29-1 and TRBJ1-2; the match to TRBD1 covers 9 bases. The CDR3 consists of 11 residues. V lost 6 bases, J lost 7 bases, and 3 bases stayed unmatched. CDR1 and CDR2 (germline): SQVTM, ANQGSEA. The CDR3 region is CSVGTGRGYTF. CDR3 coding DNA: TGCAGCGTCGGGACAGGGCGTGGCTACACCTTC.

The chain couples TRBV28 to TRBJ2-1, with D unresolved. The V gene's germline CDR1 is MDHEN and CDR2 SYDVKM. This CDR3 is 15 amino acids long. Trimming removed 6 bases at V and 4 bases at J, with 16 bases between. The CDR3 reads CASRSPKGYYNEQFF. The CDR3 DNA is TGTGCCAGCAGATCCCCGAAGGGCTATTACAATGAGCAGTTCTTC.

The chain joins TRBV5-1 to TRBJ2-7; TRBD1 aligns across 7 bases. The length of the CDR3 is 13 residues. The ends lost 2 bases at V and 7 bases at J; junction bases unmatched: 6. Germline lookup yields CDR1 SGHRS and CDR2 YFSETQ. CDR3 protein: CASSLTGVEEQYF. DNA of the CDR3: TGCGCCAGCAGCTTAACAGGGGTTGAAGAGCAGTACTTC. The complete variable domain, with remaining parts taken from reference TRBV5-1 and TRBJ2-7, reads KAGVTQTPRYLIKTRGQQVTLSCSPISGHRSVSWYQQTPGQGLQFLFEYFSETQRNKGNFPGRFSGRQFSNSRSEMNVSTLELGDSALYLCASSLTGVEEQYFGPGTRLTVT.

The V and J genes are TRBV28 and TRBJ1-3; D remains unclear. Trimming removed 7 bases from V and 2 bases from J, with 15 bases in between. The CDR3 contains 15 residues. Germline V gene lookup returns CDR1 MDHEN and CDR2 SYDVKM. The CDR3 DNA sequence: TGTGCCAGCACTTCCCATTGGACGACTGGAAACACCATATATTTT. Protein: CASTSHWTTGNTIYF.

Here the CDR3 reads CASSDRGPFDTQYF. The CDR3 DNA is TGTGCCAGTAGTGACAGGGGGCCCTTCGATACGCAGTATTTT. The V and J genes are TRBV19 and TRBJ2-3; TRBD1 aligns across 10 bases. V shed 5 bases and J 6 bases; nucleotides not matched to a gene: 5. The germline V gene has CDR1 LNHDA and CDR2 SQIVND (reference sequence). The CDR3 covers 14 residues.

CDR3 sequence reads: CASSPATGSYGYTF. For the CDR3, the DNA is TGTGCCAGCAGCCCGGCGACAGGGTCCTATGGCTACACCTTC. V usage is TRBV5-6 and J usage is TRBJ1-2; 7 nucleotides align to TRBD1. CDR3 length: 14 residues. The germline V gene encodes CDR1 SGHDT and CDR2 YYEEEE. J lost 4 bases, V lost 4 bases, and 7 bases had no gene match. Full variable domain (outside the CDR3, taken from reference TRBV5-6 and TRBJ1-2): DAGVTQSPTHLIKTRGQQVTLRCSPKSGHDTVSWYQQALGQGPQFIFQYYEEEERQRGNFPDRFSGHQFPNYSSELNVNALLLGDSALYLCASSPATGSYGYTFGSGTRLTVV.

The rearrangement links TRBV27 to TRBJ1-3; no clear D gene. Germline lookup yields CDR1 MNHEY and CDR2 SMNVEV (reference sequence). The CDR3 is made up of 13 amino acids. V was trimmed by 5 bases and J by 3 bases, leaving 8 bases between them. The CDR3 reads CASSPIFGNTIYF. Here the CDR3 DNA reads TGTGCCAGCAGTCCCATCTTTGGAAACACCATATATTTT.